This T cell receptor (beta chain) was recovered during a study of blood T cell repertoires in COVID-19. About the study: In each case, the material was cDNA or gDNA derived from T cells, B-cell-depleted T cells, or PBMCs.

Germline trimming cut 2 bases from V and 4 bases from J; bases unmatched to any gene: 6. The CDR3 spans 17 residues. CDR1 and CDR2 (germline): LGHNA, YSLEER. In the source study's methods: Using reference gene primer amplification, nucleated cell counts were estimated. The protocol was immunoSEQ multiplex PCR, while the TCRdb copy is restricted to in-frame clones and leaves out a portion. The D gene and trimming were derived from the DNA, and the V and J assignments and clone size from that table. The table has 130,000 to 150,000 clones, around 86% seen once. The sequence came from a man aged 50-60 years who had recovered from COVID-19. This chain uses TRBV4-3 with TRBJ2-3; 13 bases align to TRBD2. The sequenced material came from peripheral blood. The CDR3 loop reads CASSQMTSGGPADTQYF. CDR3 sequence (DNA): TGCGCCAGCAGCCAAATGACTAGCGGGGGGCCCGCAGATACGCAGTATTTT.